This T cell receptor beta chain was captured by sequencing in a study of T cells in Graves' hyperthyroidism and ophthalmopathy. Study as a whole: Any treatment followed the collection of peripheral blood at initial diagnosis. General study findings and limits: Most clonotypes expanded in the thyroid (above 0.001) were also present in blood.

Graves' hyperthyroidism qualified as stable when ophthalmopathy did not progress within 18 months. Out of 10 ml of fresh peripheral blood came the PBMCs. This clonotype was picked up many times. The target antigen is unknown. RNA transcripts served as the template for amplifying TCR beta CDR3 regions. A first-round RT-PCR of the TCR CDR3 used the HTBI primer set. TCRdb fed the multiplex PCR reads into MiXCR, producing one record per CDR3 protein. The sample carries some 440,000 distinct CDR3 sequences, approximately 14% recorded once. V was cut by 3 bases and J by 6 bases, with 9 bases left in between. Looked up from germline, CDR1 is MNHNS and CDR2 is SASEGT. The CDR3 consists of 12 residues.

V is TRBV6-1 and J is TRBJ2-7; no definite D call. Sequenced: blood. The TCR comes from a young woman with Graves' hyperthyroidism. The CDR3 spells CASSDGLVEQYF. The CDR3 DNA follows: TGTGCCAGCAGTGATGGGTTGGTCGAGCAGTACTTC.